This T cell receptor (beta chain) was recorded in a study of cytomegalovirus exposure and HLA in healthy donors. Primers: 60 Vbeta forward and 13 Jbeta reverse. The protocol was immunoSEQ multiplex PCR, while the TCRdb copy is restricted to in-frame clones and leaves out a portion. This sample's table reports some 96,000 clones. This CDR3 region has 15 residues. Germline CDR1 reads SGHRS; CDR2 reads YFSETQ. V was clipped by 4 bases and J by 1 base, with 14 bases between them. The chain has TRBV5-1 and TRBJ2-5, with a tentative D call TRBD2 (6 bases). The source of this sequence is a woman aged 30 to 39 in good health and CMV-seronegative. The sample comprised PBMCs. The CDR3 sequence is CASSPGLGGQETQYF. CDR3 coding DNA: TGCGCCAGCAGCCCGGGACTTGGCGGCCAAGAGACCCAGTACTTC.